This is a list of T cell receptor beta chains from one sample in a study of T cells in Graves' hyperthyroidism and ophthalmopathy. Using its own MiXCR run on the multiplex PCR reads, TCRdb lists one record per CDR3 protein. The sample has some 270,000 distinct CDR3 sequences, roughly 13% seen once. Sequences were obtained from blood. These receptors all stem from a woman in her forties with Graves' hyperthyroidism. Each CDR3 is given with its conserved first and last residue. The order of the fields is V gene, clone size, D gene, J gene, CDR3 DNA, CDR3 protein. D genes are given only for firm matches. Clone size is given for some rows only: seen once, a few or many times, or a class if the clone is expanded.

>TRBV2|many|TRBD2|TRBJ2-3
TGTGCCAGCTTAGCGGGCATCACAGATACGCAGTATTTT
CASLAGITDTQYF
>TRBV28|many|TRBD1|TRBJ2-7
TGTGCCAGCAGTCCGGGACAGTCCTACGAGCAGTACTTC
CASSPGQSYEQYF
>TRBV28|many|-|TRBJ2-1
TGTGCCAGCAGTTCCCCGGGGCTACACCCCAATGAGCAGTTCTTC
CASSSPGLHPNEQFF
>TRBV7-9|many|TRBD2|TRBJ2-3
TGTGCCAGCAGCTTAGGGCGGACTAGCGGGAGAAGGACAGATACGCAGTATTTT
CASSLGRTSGRRTDTQYF
>TRBV5-4|-|-|TRBJ2-2
TGTGCCAGCAGCTCCAAATACTCCAGCACCGGGGAGCTGTTTTTT
CASSSKYSSTGELFF
>TRBV11-3|many|-|TRBJ1-1
TGTGCCAGCAGTTTAAGGATTTCGAACACTGAAGCTTTCTTT
CASSLRISNTEAFF
>TRBV11-3|-|-|TRBJ1-6
TGTGCCAGCAGGACATCGGGTATACAATCACCCCTCCACTTT
CASRTSGIQSPLHF
>TRBV15|few|-|TRBJ2-2
TGTGCCACCAGCACCCTGGTCGGGGAGCTGTTTTTT
CATSTLVGELFF
>TRBV4-1|few|TRBD2|TRBJ2-1
TGCGCCAGCATGCTTAGCGGGAGCTTCGGTGAGCAGTTCTTC
CASMLSGSFGEQFF
>TRBV5-1|-|-|TRBJ2-7
TGCGCCAGCAGCTTGCAGGGGACCTCCTACGAGCAGTACTTC
CASSLQGTSYEQYF
>TRBV19|few|TRBD1|TRBJ1-3
TGTGCCAGCGAGGACAGGGGGCGTATGGACACCATATATTTT
CASEDRGRMDTIYF
>TRBV27|many|-|TRBJ1-1
TGTGCCAGCAGTCCACTTTGGGGCACTGAAGCTTTCTTT
CASSPLWGTEAFF
>TRBV7-9|many|TRBD2|TRBJ2-1
TGTGCCAGCAGCTCGACTAGCGGGAGTCCTTCATACAATGAGCAGTTCTTC
CASSSTSGSPSYNEQFF
>TRBV12-5|-|TRBD2|TRBJ2-3
TGTGCTAGTGGTGCCGGACTAGCCGGAGATACGCAGTATTTT
CASGAGLAGDTQYF
>TRBV28|many|TRBD2|TRBJ2-1
TGTGCCAGCAGCCTGACTAGCGTGGATTACAATGAGCAGTTCTTC
CASSLTSVDYNEQFF
>TRBV2|many|-|TRBJ2-5
TGTGCCAGCACGGTTACAGGACCCTTTTGGACCCAGTACTTC
CASTVTGPFWTQYF
>TRBV20-1|many|TRBD1|TRBJ1-4
TGCAGTGCTGACACAGGGGCCGGGAATGAAAAACTGTTTTTT
CSADTGAGNEKLFF
>TRBV3-1|many|TRBD2|TRBJ2-7
TGTGCCAGCAGCCAATTTCAACTAGCGGGAGGGGACGAGCAGTACTTC
CASSQFQLAGGDEQYF
>TRBV20-1|many|-|TRBJ2-7
TGCAGTGCTCCCCCAGGGGGGAGAATTCGCGAGCAGTACTTC
CSAPPGGRIREQYF
>TRBV20-1|many|TRBD1|TRBJ1-1
TGCAGTGCTAGAGGTGACAGGGGACGGAACACTGAAGCTTTCTTT
CSARGDRGRNTEAFF
>TRBV27|-|TRBD1|TRBJ1-6
TGTGCCAGCAGGGGGACAGCGAATAATTCACCCCTCCACTTT
CASRGTANNSPLHF
>TRBV24-1|many|-|TRBJ2-3
TGTGCCACCAGTGATTCGTTGGGAAGAGGCGGGGACGGGGATACGCAGTATTTT
CATSDSLGRGGDGDTQYF
>TRBV2|many|TRBD1|TRBJ1-6
TGTGCCAGCAGTCACAGGGGTCTCTATAATTCACCCCTCCACTTT
CASSHRGLYNSPLHF
>TRBV28|-|TRBD1|TRBJ1-1
TGTGCCAGCAGTGATCAATCCGGGACAGGGAGTACTGAAGCTTTCTTT
CASSDQSGTGSTEAFF
>TRBV6-1|many|-|TRBJ2-1
TGTGCCAGCAGATTTACAGGTTACGACTCCTACAATGAGCAGTTCTTC
CASRFTGYDSYNEQFF
>TRBV18|many|TRBD1|TRBJ2-1
TGTGCCACCGTAGGTGACAGGGTGGCCAATGAGCAGTTCTTC
CATVGDRVANEQFF
>TRBV6-5|few|-|TRBJ2-3
TGTGCCAGCAGTTACTCAGGGGGAGGCCCAGATACGCAGTATTTT
CASSYSGGGPDTQYF
>TRBV29-1|-|-|TRBJ1-2
TGCAGCGTACGAGAACGGCGGGGCTACACCTTC
CSVRERRGYTF
>TRBV12-3/TRBV12-4|many|-|TRBJ2-2
TGTGCCAGCAGGCCTCATTCAGGGCCCGGGGAGCTGTTTTTT
CASRPHSGPGELFF
>TRBV5-1|many|-|TRBJ1-1
TGCGCCAGCAGCTTGGGACAGTCGAACACTGAAGCTTTCTTT
CASSLGQSNTEAFF
>TRBV15|-|-|TRBJ1-4
TGTGCCACCAGCAGGGGGGGGGCACGGGAAAAACTGTTTTTT
CATSRGGAREKLFF
>TRBV6-1|few|TRBD2|TRBJ2-7
TGTGCCAGCAGGGGATCCGGGACTAGCGACTCCTACGAGCAGTACTTC
CASRGSGTSDSYEQYF
>TRBV6-2/TRBV6-3|-|-|TRBJ1-3
TGTGCCAGCAGTTCCCCGACAGAGAGTTGGCTCGGAAACACCATATATTTT
CASSSPTESWLGNTIYF
>TRBV19|few|-|TRBJ1-5
TGTGCCAGTAGTATACGACATAGCAATCAGCCCCAGCATTTT
CASSIRHSNQPQHF
>TRBV12-3/TRBV12-4|many|TRBD1|TRBJ2-5
TGTGCCAGCAGTCCTGGGACAGGGCTGTGGGAGACCCAGTACTTC
CASSPGTGLWETQYF
>TRBV6-1|few|-|TRBJ2-7
TGTGCCAGCAGTGAAACACACTACGAGCAGTACTTC
CASSETHYEQYF